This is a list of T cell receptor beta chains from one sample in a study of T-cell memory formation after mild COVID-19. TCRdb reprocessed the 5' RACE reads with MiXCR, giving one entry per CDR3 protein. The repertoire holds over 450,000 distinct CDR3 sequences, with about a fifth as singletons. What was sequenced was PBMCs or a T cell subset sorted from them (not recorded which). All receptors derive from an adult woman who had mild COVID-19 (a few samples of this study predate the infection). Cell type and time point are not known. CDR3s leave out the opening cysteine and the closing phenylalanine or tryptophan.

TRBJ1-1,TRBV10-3,AISDAGRGANTEAF
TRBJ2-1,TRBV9,ASSDKTGTSSYNEQF
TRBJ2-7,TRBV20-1,SAWDRASYEQY
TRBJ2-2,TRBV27,ASSLWGRADAGELF
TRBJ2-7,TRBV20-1,SASVGTGSYEQY
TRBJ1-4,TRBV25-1,ASSVRTGSSEKLF
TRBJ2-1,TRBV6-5,ASSYSIVGGEQF
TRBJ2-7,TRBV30,ACDRVGGYEQY
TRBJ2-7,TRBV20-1,SARDPGQLHEQY
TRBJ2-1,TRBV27,ASSTLGLAEDNEQF
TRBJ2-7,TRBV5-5,ASSSGTGPTYEQY
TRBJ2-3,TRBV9,ASSVVGAGGDTQY
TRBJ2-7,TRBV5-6,ASSLWGAYEQY